What follows are 5 T cell receptor beta chains derived from one specimen sequenced in a study of CD4 T cells in relation to SARS-CoV-2 and coronaviruses. Their recognized antigens are unknown. The unexposed donors gave CD4+ T cells in about 2010-2018, prior to COVID-19. After roughly ten days of culture, CD4+ T cells were isolated. The protocol was immunoSEQ multiplex PCR, while the TCRdb copy is restricted to in-frame clones and leaves out a portion. The sample carries 20,000 to 30,000 clones, less than 85% recorded once. The material sequenced was CD4+ T cells from PBMCs, cultured in vitro. These receptor sequences come from a human donor in good health.

V gene TRBV2 combines with J gene TRBJ1-1; D is unclear. This CDR3 is built from 13 residues. The V end lost 8 bases, the J end lost 4 bases, and 14 bases lay between the germline ends. Germline V gene lookup returns CDR1 SNHLY and CDR2 FYNNEI. The CDR3 loop reads CASQGRWVTEAFF. The DNA of the CDR3 is TGTGCCAGCCAAGGCAGGTGGGTCACTGAAGCTTTCTTT.

This chain joins TRBV24-1 and TRBJ1-2; D unclear. Germline V gene sequence: CDR1 KGHDR, CDR2 SFDVKD. The CDR3 covers 12 residues. V lost 3 bases and J lost 5, with 6 bases in between. CDR3: CATSDGRYGYTF. The CDR3 DNA sequence: TGTGCCACCAGTGATGGGAGATATGGCTACACCTTC.

The rearrangement joins TRBV11-2 to TRBJ2-7; 9 nucleotides align to TRBD1. The CDR3 has 16 residues. Germline assignment: CDR1 SGHAT and CDR2 FQNNGV. V shed 5 bases and J 1 base; nucleotides not matched to a gene: 9. CDR3 sequence (DNA): TGTGCCAGCAGCCCGATAAGGGACAGGGCGTCCTACGAGCAGTACTTC. Translation: CASSPIRDRASYEQYF.

The rearrangement links TRBV7-3 to TRBJ2-1; D ambiguous. The CDR3 has 14 residues. Looked up from germline, CDR1 is SGHTA and CDR2 is FQGTGA. Trimming took off 5 bases at V and 7 bases at J, with 15 bases between the two ends. CDR3 in amino acids: CASSPQSRANEQFF. The CDR3 DNA is TGTGCCAGCAGCCCCCAGTCGAGAGCGAATGAGCAGTTCTTC.

The chain combines TRBV30 with TRBJ2-2; 11 nucleotides agree with TRBD2. After removal of 5 bases from V and 5 bases from J, the junction contained 1 base not matched to a gene. The CDR3 totals 13 residues. Germline CDR1 is GTSNPN and CDR2 is SVGIG (reference sequence). CDR3 region: CAWSSGRTGELFF. The CDR3, as DNA: TGTGCCTGGTCTAGCGGGAGGACCGGGGAGCTGTTTTTT.